This T cell receptor beta chain was sequenced for a study of T cells in Graves' hyperthyroidism and ophthalmopathy. TCR beta CDR3 region amplification was performed from RNA transcripts. The TCR CDR3 first-round RT-PCR relied on the HTBI primer set. TCRdb itself ran the multiplex PCR reads through MiXCR, one entry per CDR3 protein. This table has hundreds of thousands of distinct CDR3 sequences, approximately 14% appearing once. CDR3 size: 11 residues. Germline CDR1 is DFQATT and CDR2 is SNEGSKA (reference sequence). Trimming stripped 0 bases from V and 15 bases from J, with 12 bases between. The J gene is TRBJ2-1, the V gene TRBV20-1; D may be TRBD2 (6 bases). This clonotype was sampled from a woman aged 18 to 35 with Graves' hyperthyroidism. The sample was blood. CDR3 sequence reads: CSARDLGSPFF. The CDR3 DNA is TGCAGTGCTAGAGATCTCGGGAGCCCGTTCTTC.